Here is one TCR beta chain with its context. The sample belongs to a study of T cells after yellow fever vaccination. In the study overall: Fractions with few cells were prepared using SMART-Seq v4 Ultra Low Input.

Conversion of TCR transcripts into cDNA relied on 5'RACE template switching, which added a universal primer site and UMIs. MiXCR, run by TCRdb on the 5' RACE reads, gives a single entry per CDR3 protein. The sample has 300,000 to 450,000 distinct CDR3 sequences, less than 9.5% seen once; the top ten hold approximately 18%. This TCR was recovered from a man between 18 and 29 years old who received the YFV17D yellow fever vaccine. This sample comprised PBMCs, obtained around 45 days after the first yellow fever vaccination.

CDR3 loop: CAISSVGNTIYF. As DNA, the CDR3 is TGTGCCATCAGCTCCGTTGGAAACACCATATATTTT. This chain links TRBV10-3 with TRBJ1-3; D gene unclear. Trimming left V 6 bases short and J 3 bases short, with 6 bases between. Per germline, CDR1 ENHRY and CDR2 SYGVKD. The CDR3 is made up of 12 amino acids.